A selection of T cell receptor beta chains follows, all from one sample in a study of monozygotic twins with inflammatory bowel disease. TCRdb reanalyzed the 5' RACE reads, giving one entry per CDR3 protein sequence and no DNA. In all, the sample yields approximately 400,000 distinct CDR3 sequences. The sequenced sample was blood. The receptor source for this set is a human donor with ulcerative colitis or Crohn's disease, or a healthy co-twin of an affected twin (not recorded which). Both conserved end residues are part of each CDR3.

CDR3aa,j_gene,v_gene
CASSSRTGGAGETQYF,TRBJ2-5,TRBV5-1
CSATQQGASAYEQYF,TRBJ2-7,TRBV20-1
CASSLERQTTLHF,TRBJ1-6,TRBV7-2
CASSLGQAKNIQYF,TRBJ2-4,TRBV5-1
CASSQDLTRQFGQYF,TRBJ2-7,TRBV4-3
CASSRTPGQGYTEAFF,TRBJ1-1,TRBV19
CASSLVSGSNTEAFF,TRBJ1-1,TRBV11-2
CASSPSGSRNEQFF,TRBJ2-1,TRBV7-7
CASRPGQGKNEKLFF,TRBJ1-4,TRBV6-1
CASSPQRGRSDTQYF,TRBJ2-3,TRBV12-3/TRBV12-4
CASSLASDGYNEQFF,TRBJ2-1,TRBV5-1
CASSLEIRQMNTEAFF,TRBJ1-1,TRBV5-1
CASSQEGDYQPQHF,TRBJ1-5,TRBV3-1
CASSGQNSYIQYF,TRBJ2-4,TRBV27
CASSLDGGAFSEQYF,TRBJ2-7,TRBV5-1
CASSLLGVDSYNEQFF,TRBJ2-1,TRBV7-9
CATSRAQGITDTQYF,TRBJ2-3,TRBV15
CASSQVWHEQFF,TRBJ2-1,TRBV3-1
CASSLDLPRGPSGNTIYF,TRBJ1-3,TRBV11-2
CASSSGGHINTEAFF,TRBJ1-1,TRBV7-9
CASSLGTGNIYEQYF,TRBJ2-7,TRBV11-2
CAWSGMTLLSYGYTF,TRBJ1-2,TRBV30
CASSSTGGAHEQFF,TRBJ2-1,TRBV5-4
CASSLGGGMREQYF,TRBJ2-7,TRBV7-2
CASSSGGLTDTQYF,TRBJ2-3,TRBV5-1
CATSRERGRDQPQHF,TRBJ1-5,TRBV15
CASSPPYRATEQFF,TRBJ2-1,TRBV7-2
CASSRLAGGLNTQYF,TRBJ2-3,TRBV7-9
CASSLGGAYTEAFF,TRBJ1-1,TRBV4-2
CSAHWRDERNTQYF,TRBJ2-3,TRBV20-1
CASSSPGQGNSRRTYVQYF,TRBJ2-7,TRBV11-2
CASNPTGGPNYEQYF,TRBJ2-7,TRBV5-1
CASSQGGSGDGNTIYF,TRBJ1-3,TRBV4-3
CASSLAPGQGAGAFSYNEQFF,TRBJ2-1,TRBV7-2
CSAPEYSYEQYF,TRBJ2-7,TRBV20-1
CASTMLSSQGFYEQYF,TRBJ2-7,TRBV7-9
CASSSRDWRSEAFF,TRBJ1-1,TRBV5-1
CASSPAGEQYF,TRBJ2-7,TRBV7-2
CASSTRDGGPTVPSGANVLTF,TRBJ2-6,TRBV9
CASSRIAGGLYNEQFF,TRBJ2-1,TRBV14
CASSLAIPGRVEGYTF,TRBJ1-2,TRBV7-8
CASSYSSGAPEEKLFF,TRBJ1-4,TRBV6-5
CASSRAGGSTDTQYF,TRBJ2-3,TRBV9
CATSSKQLALYNEQFF,TRBJ2-1,TRBV15